This T cell receptor beta chain was captured by sequencing in a study of beta chain features in type 1 diabetes. For the study at large: Sorted cells examined across all samples numbered roughly 100 million.

The CDR3 has 16 residues. Germline trimming cut 3 bases from V and 9 bases from J; bases unmatched to any gene: 14. CDR1 is KGHSH, CDR2 LQKENI, per germline. Heparinised blood was drawn once per donor, averaging roughly 120 mL. Over 98% purity was reached by all sorted populations. Every isolated RNA sample was fully reverse transcribed, so sequencing captured expressed TCRB transcripts. Produced via immunoSEQ multiplex PCR; TCRdb's table is partial and in-frame only. The top ten hold about 0.6% of the sample, which has about 150,000 clones, around 8% seen once. Study observations and caveats: Type 1 diabetes patients had TCRB CDR3s that were shorter (moderately but significantly so) in all four CD4+ subsets.

In its sample, this clone was seen a few times. Its antigen remains unknown. The chain combines TRBV18 with TRBJ2-1, with 7 bases matching TRBD1. The origin of this receptor is a young man in good health. Sequencing used central memory CD4+ T cells from blood. CDR3 protein: CASSPSDRVDLGEQFF. The CDR3 coding sequence is TGTGCCAGCTCACCGTCCGACAGGGTTGATTTGGGTGAGCAGTTCTTC.